These 16 T cell receptor beta chains came from one sample sequenced in a study of blood T cell repertoires in COVID-19. Generated by immunoSEQ multiplex PCR, the TCRdb table keeps only in-frame clones and is missing some. The table lists approximately 170,000 clones, 84% of them singletons, with 8% in the top ten. The material sequenced was PBMCs or T cells enriched from blood (not recorded which). These receptor sequences come from a woman aged 50 to 60 who had recovered from COVID-19.

The chain couples TRBV4-1 to TRBJ2-1; 13 bases align to TRBD2. In germline, CDR1 is MGHRA, CDR2 YSYEKL. CDR3 length: 19 residues. Unmatched junction bases numbered 10, after V lost 0 bases and J lost 5 bases. The CDR3 reads CASSQERTSGSKSNNEQFF. CDR3 bases: TGCGCCAGCAGCCAAGAAAGGACTAGCGGGAGTAAAAGCAACAATGAGCAGTTCTTC.

This clone was seen only a few times. The CDR3 loop is CASSGGIANYGYTF. For the CDR3, the DNA is TGTGCCAGCAGTGGGGGGATAGCGAACTATGGCTACACCTTC. The chain carries TRBV28 and TRBJ1-2; perhaps TRBD1 as D (5 bases). V dropped 5 bases and J dropped 2 bases, with 12 bases sitting between them. This CDR3 spans 14 amino acids. Germline V gene lookup returns CDR1 MDHEN and CDR2 SYDVKM.

The chain employs TRBV13 and TRBJ2-5, with D perhaps TRBD1 (6 bases). The germline V gene has CDR1 PRHDT and CDR2 FYEKMQ (reference sequence). V was pared by 5 bases and J by 5 bases, with 21 bases between. The CDR3 covers 16 residues. The CDR3 DNA follows: TGTGCCAGCAGCCTTCTAACAGGGCTCGTCCGGGAGACCCAGTACTTC. This sequence encodes CASSLLTGLVRETQYF.

CDR3 region: CARRQGTPSSGYTF. The CDR3 region has the DNA TGTGCCAGAAGACAGGGAACTCCGAGTAGTGGCTACACCTTC. The V call is TRBV2, the J call TRBJ1-2, with TRBD1 matching over 7 bases. Germline loops: CDR1 SNHLY, CDR2 FYNNEI. The CDR3 has 14 residues. J gave up 7 bases and V 9 bases, and 14 bases lay outside the gene matches. Together with reference TRBV2 and TRBJ1-2, the CDR3 gives the full variable domain: EPEVTQTPSHQVTQMGQEVILRCVPISNHLYFYWYRQILGQKVEFLVSFYNNEISEKSEIFDDQFSVERPDGSNFTLKIRSTKLEDSAMYFCARRQGTPSSGYTFGSGTRLTVV.

This clone showed up just a few times. The gene calls are TRBV6-5 and TRBJ1-1, with a tentative D call TRBD1 (6 bases). Trimming left V 6 bases short and J 4 bases short, with 15 bases between. CDR1 and CDR2 (germline): MNHEY, SVGAGI. The CDR3 spans 14 residues. The CDR3 is CASRDRSRTTEAFF. CDR3 coding DNA: TGTGCCAGCAGGGACAGATCCCGAACCACTGAAGCTTTCTTT.

This chain uses TRBV24-1 with TRBJ2-3, with a possible D match to TRBD1 (5 bases). CDR3 length: 15 residues. Trimming stripped 1 base from V and 6 bases from J, with 13 bases between. Germline loops: CDR1 KGHDR, CDR2 SFDVKD. Here the CDR3 reads CATSDFDQGPDTQYF. In DNA, the CDR3 is TGTGCCACCAGTGATTTTGACCAGGGCCCCGATACGCAGTATTTT.

The chain has TRBV28 and TRBJ1-1; 8 nucleotides match TRBD1. This CDR3 region has 13 residues. Germline loops: CDR1 MDHEN, CDR2 SYDVKM. The trim removed 8 bases at V and 3 bases at J, leaving 5 bases unmatched. The CDR3 DNA sequence: TGTGCCAGCCTACAGGGGGGGTACACTGAAGCTTTCTTT. Translating gives CASLQGGYTEAFF.

The chain joins TRBV18 to TRBJ2-7; D is possibly TRBD2 (5 bases). The CDR3 covers 14 residues. Trimming removed 2 bases at V and 4 bases at J, with 12 bases between. The germline gives CDR1 KGHSH, CDR2 LQKENI. The CDR3 nucleotides read TGTGCCAGCTCACCAAACCTAGCAGGATACGAGCAGTACTTC. This codes for CASSPNLAGYEQYF.

This rearrangement joins TRBV6-5 to TRBJ1-5, with D maybe TRBD1 (5 bases). Trimming took off 8 bases at V and 4 bases at J, with 9 bases between the two ends. Germline V lookup: CDR1 MNHEY, CDR2 SVGAGI. This CDR3 is built from 12 residues. This CDR3 reads CASGRGNQPQHF. Here the CDR3 DNA reads TGTGCCAGCGGACGGGGGAATCAGCCCCAGCATTTT.

The table lists this clone with a few counts. This rearrangement joins TRBV6-1 to TRBJ2-3, with TRBD1 identical over 7 bases. The J segment lost 5 bases and the V segment lost 3 bases, leaving 5 bases of the junction unmatched. Germline V gives CDR1 MNHNS, CDR2 SASEGT. The CDR3 is 14 residues long. The CDR3 DNA sequence: TGTGCCAGCAGTGACGCCTGGGACAGAGATACGCAGTATTTT. Amino acid sequence: CASSDAWDRDTQYF.

V and J are TRBV28 and TRBJ2-5; 10 nucleotides line up with TRBD1. The CDR3 runs 14 residues. J lost 5 bases, V lost 10 bases, and 10 bases had no gene match. The germline V gene has CDR1 MDHEN and CDR2 SYDVKM. CDR3 sequence reads: CATRGTGARETQYF. CDR3 bases: TGTGCCACCCGAGGGACAGGGGCCCGCGAGACCCAGTACTTC.

The J gene is TRBJ1-2, the V gene TRBV19, with 12 bases matching TRBD1. Germline lookup yields CDR1 LNHDA and CDR2 SQIVND (reference sequence). J lost 8 bases, V lost 3 bases, and 4 bases had no gene match. This CDR3 has 14 amino acids. CDR3 sequence reads: CASSMGQGASGYTF. CDR3 sequence (DNA): TGTGCCAGTAGTATGGGACAGGGGGCAAGCGGCTACACCTTC.

The rearrangement uses TRBV7-2 and TRBJ2-2; D uncertain. The germline V gene encodes CDR1 SGHTA and CDR2 FQGNSA. The CDR3 sequence is 17 residues long. V was cut by 1 base and J by 4 bases, with 16 bases left in between. In DNA form, the CDR3 reads TGTGCCAGCAGCTTAGGGTTACGTTCCAGCGTCACCGGGGAGCTGTTTTTT. The encoded protein is CASSLGLRSSVTGELFF.

The chain has TRBV19 and TRBJ1-4, with unresolved D. The V gene's germline CDR1 is LNHDA and CDR2 SQIVND (reference sequence). This CDR3 comprises 14 residues. Trimming cost V 7 bases and J 0 bases, with 9 bases left between them. The CDR3 sequence: CASMNTPTNEKLFF. The CDR3, as DNA: TGTGCCAGTATGAACACACCAACTAATGAAAAACTGTTTTTT.

This clone was seen a single time. The chain joins TRBV15 to TRBJ1-2, with D hard to call. The CDR3 contains 12 residues. V was cut by 0 bases and J by 4 bases, with 3 bases left in between. Germline CDR1 LNHNV, CDR2 YYDKDF (reference sequence). The chain's CDR3 is CATSRDGYGYTF. In DNA, the CDR3 is TGTGCCACCAGCAGAGACGGCTATGGCTACACCTTC.

The chain combines TRBV7-3 with TRBJ2-7; no clear D. The CDR3 spans 15 residues. Germline assignment: CDR1 SGHTA and CDR2 FQGTGA. The V end lost 0 bases, the J end lost 5 bases, and 14 bases lay between the germline ends. CDR3 protein: CASSLTNSPTHEQYF. The CDR3 nucleotides read TGTGCCAGCAGCTTAACAAACAGCCCTACCCACGAGCAGTACTTC.